This T cell receptor beta chain came from a study of shared clonotypes between healthy human individuals. Overall study: A couple of women and a few men aged 18 to 49 made up the donors.

Per sorted-subset replicate PCR, input was 150 to 250 ng DNA, representing tens of thousands of T cell genomes. Per the authors' pipeline: From ImmunoSEQ came sequences covering only the junction and carrying no quality scores, so filtering differed. Sequencing used immunoSEQ multiplex PCR; TCRdb keeps in-frame clones, though not all of them. The V and J calls and clone size are taken from that table; D and trimming were inferred from the DNA. The data contain roughly 1.4 million clones, approximately 98.5% of them seen just once; the ten biggest clones take up roughly 0.35%. V gave up 4 bases and J gave up 2 bases, with 12 bases separating them. The CDR3 has 15 amino acids. The germline gives CDR1 MDHEN, CDR2 SYDVKM. The study drew its donors from healthy HIV-negative adults without recent acute infections or vaccinations.

This sequence originates from a man aged 25-40 years in good health. The V gene is TRBV28, the J gene TRBJ1-5, with D perhaps matching TRBD1 (5 bases). Sequenced input: naive CD4+ T cells sorted from blood. The subset here: CD45RA+ positively selected. The CDR3 protein is CASSSRDFGNQPQHF. DNA of the CDR3: TGTGCCAGCAGTTCCAGGGATTTTGGCAATCAGCCCCAGCATTTT.